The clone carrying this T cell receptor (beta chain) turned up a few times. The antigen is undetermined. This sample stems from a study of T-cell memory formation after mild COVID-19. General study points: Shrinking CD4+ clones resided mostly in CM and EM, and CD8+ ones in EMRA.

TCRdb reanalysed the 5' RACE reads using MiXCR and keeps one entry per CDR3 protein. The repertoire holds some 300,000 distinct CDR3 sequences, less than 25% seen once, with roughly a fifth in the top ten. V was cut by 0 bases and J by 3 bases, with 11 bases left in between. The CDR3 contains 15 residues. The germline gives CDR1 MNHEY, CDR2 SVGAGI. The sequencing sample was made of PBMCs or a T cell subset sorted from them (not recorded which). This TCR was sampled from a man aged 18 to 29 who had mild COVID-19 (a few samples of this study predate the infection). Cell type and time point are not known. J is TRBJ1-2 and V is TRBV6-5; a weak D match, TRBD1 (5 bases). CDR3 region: CASSYSARGDYGYTF. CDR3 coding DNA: TGTGCCAGCAGTTACTCTGCGAGAGGGGACTATGGCTACACCTTC.